This T cell receptor (beta chain) was recovered during a study of blood T cells in healthy people across ages. The study, taken as a whole, reports: Using unsorted PBMCs precluded a conclusive naive versus antigen-experienced comparison.

As regards this clonotype: Its antigen is not known.

PCR was performed a second time for roughly 7 to 11 cycles using a sample-barcoded 5' primer and a J-beta primer mix. Researchers report that a template-switch adaptor with 12 random nucleotides tagged each cDNA molecule. TCRdb recomputed calls from the 5' RACE reads with MiXCR, one row per CDR3 protein. The sample carries 650,000 or so distinct CDR3 sequences, approximately 52% recorded once. Germline loops: CDR1 SGHRS, CDR2 YFSETQ. The CDR3 contains 13 residues. The J segment lost 4 bases and the V segment lost 6 bases, leaving 4 bases of the junction unmatched. Per-sample PBMC isolation yielded at least 7 million cells. Total RNA was isolated from each sample in quantities of at least 5 micrograms.

This receptor was identified in a woman older than 75 in good health. The chain is built from TRBV5-1 and TRBJ1-1; 9 bases agree with TRBD1. Sequencing was performed on blood. The CDR3: CASTEQGATEAFF. In nucleotides, the CDR3 is TGCGCCAGCACTGAACAGGGGGCCACTGAAGCTTTCTTT. Full variable domain (rest looked up from reference TRBV5-1 and TRBJ1-1): KAGVTQTPRYLIKTRGQQVTLSCSPISGHRSVSWYQQTPGQGLQFLFEYFSETQRNKGNFPGRFSGRQFSNSRSEMNVSTLELGDSALYLCASTEQGATEAFFGQGTRLTVV.